The entry below gives a single T cell receptor (beta chain) sequence along with its context. This sample is drawn from a study of T cell changes during pregnancy in multiple sclerosis. The CDR3 covers 12 residues. With 5 bases clipped from V and 6 bases from J, the junction kept 4 bases outside the gene matches. The germline V gene has CDR1 MNHEY and CDR2 SMNVEV (reference sequence). Sequencing used immunoSEQ multiplex PCR; TCRdb keeps in-frame clones, though not all of them. The table shows approximately 88,000 clones, with 94% occurring only once. This TCR came from a female donor with multiple sclerosis, enrolled in a pregnancy study. Sequencing was performed on peripheral blood, taken in the third trimester of pregnancy. The V call is TRBV27, the J call TRBJ2-7, with 7 bases identical to TRBD1. The CDR3 DNA follows: TGTGCCAGCAGTAGACAGGGTTCCGAGCAGTACTTC. It is translated as CASSRQGSEQYF.